Here is one TCR beta chain with its context. The data derive from a study of Ad26.COV2.S vaccination and SARS-CoV-2 variants. The V and J ends lost 0 bases and 7 bases, in that order; junction bases with no gene match: 11. Germline CDR1 MNHEY, CDR2 SVGAGI. The CDR3 contains 16 residues. The repertoire was sequenced with immunoSEQ multiplex PCR; TCRdb's copy has only in-frame clones and lacks some. Counted here are roughly 380,000 clones, about nine tenths occurring once; the ten biggest clones make up 3.4%. Specified treatment: approximately 18 received Ad26.COV2.S at low or high dose, single or two shots; roughly five received placebo; per-sample allocation not given. Collection of the samples took place on day 63 after the first injection of vaccine or placebo. A Boston adult aged 18-55 years was the donor.

Source: peripheral blood, taken in a trial of Ad26.COV2.S vaccine versus placebo. The TCR sequence derives from a person between 18 and 59 years old who received the Ad26.COV2.S COVID-19 vaccine or a placebo. The chain employs TRBV6-5 and TRBJ2-7; 8 bases align to TRBD1. The CDR3 DNA is TGTGCCAGCAGTTACTCAGGCAGGGGGCAGGTGGGGGAGCAGTACTTC. Its protein product is CASSYSGRGQVGEQYF.